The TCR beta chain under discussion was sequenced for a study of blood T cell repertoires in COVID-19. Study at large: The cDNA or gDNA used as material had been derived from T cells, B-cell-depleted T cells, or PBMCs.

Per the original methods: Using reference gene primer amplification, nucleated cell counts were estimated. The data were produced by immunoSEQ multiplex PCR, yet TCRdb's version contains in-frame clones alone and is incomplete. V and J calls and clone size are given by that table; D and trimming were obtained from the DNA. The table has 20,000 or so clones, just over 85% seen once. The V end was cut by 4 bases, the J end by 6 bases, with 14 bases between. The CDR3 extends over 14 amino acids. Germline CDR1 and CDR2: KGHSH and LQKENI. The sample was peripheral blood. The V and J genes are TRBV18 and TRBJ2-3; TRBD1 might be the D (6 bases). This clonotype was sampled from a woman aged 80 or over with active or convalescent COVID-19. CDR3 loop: CASSRPGVPDTQYF. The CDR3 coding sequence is TGTGCCAGCTCACGGCCAGGGGTCCCCGATACGCAGTATTTT.